These 25 T cell receptor beta chains share one sample of origin, sequenced in a study of blood T cells in healthy people across ages. The second PCR ran about 6 to 12 cycles with a sample-barcoded 5' primer and J-beta primers. MiXCR was run by TCRdb on the 5' RACE reads, yielding one entry per CDR3 protein. The sample contains more than 1.4 million distinct CDR3 sequences, roughly 40% of which appear only once. Sequenced input: blood. The receptors shown here come from a woman aged 18-35 years in good health.

The chain recombines TRBV5-1 with TRBJ2-1; the match to TRBD2 covers 9 bases. V lost 0 bases, J lost 6 bases, and 4 bases stayed unmatched. CDR3 length equals 15 residues. CDR1 and CDR2 (germline): SGHRS, YFSETQ. Here the CDR3 DNA reads TGCGCCAGCAGCTTGGCGACTAGCGGCCTCAATGAGCAGTTCTTC. It is translated as CASSLATSGLNEQFF.

This clonotype has just a few counts. The gene calls are TRBV28 and TRBJ2-5; TRBD2 agrees at 13 bases. This CDR3 has 15 amino acids. The V gene end was trimmed by 7 bases and the J gene end by 6 bases; junction bases not matched to a gene: 8. Germline V gives CDR1 MDHEN, CDR2 SYDVKM. Here the CDR3 reads CASNLGTSGAQTQYF. The CDR3 nucleotides read TGTGCCAGCAACTTGGGGACTAGCGGGGCCCAGACCCAGTACTTC.

In its sample, this clonotype was seen a few times. This rearrangement joins TRBV6-6 to TRBJ2-7; TRBD2 is a possible D gene (6 bases). Germline V gene data show CDR1 as MNHNY and CDR2 as SVGAGI (reference sequence). The CDR3 loop spans 15 amino acids. Between the trimmed V and J ends, which lost 2 bases and 0 bases, there was a span of 11 bases. The CDR3 DNA reads as TGTGCCAGCAGTTACGGGGGGTTTAGCTCCTACGAGCAGTACTTC. Its protein is CASSYGGFSSYEQYF.

This chain uses TRBV18 with TRBJ1-2, with 8 bases lining up with TRBD1. Germline CDR1 is KGHSH and CDR2 is LQKENI. The CDR3 contains 14 residues. Trimming took 6 bases from V and 3 from J; bases not matched to a gene: 6. The CDR3 protein is CASSRQGFDYGYTF. CDR3 DNA sequence: TGTGCCAGCTCGCGACAGGGGTTCGACTATGGCTACACCTTC.

The rearrangement uses TRBV4-1 and TRBJ2-1; no definite D call. Trimming cost V 4 bases and J 6 bases, with 10 bases left between them. The CDR3 has 13 amino acids. Germline CDR1 is MGHRA and CDR2 is YSYEKL. CDR3 loop: CASSPLTGNEQFF. The CDR3, as DNA: TGCGCCAGCAGCCCTCTAACGGGCAATGAGCAGTTCTTC.

The chain links TRBV29-1 to TRBJ2-1, with TRBD2 matching 11 bases. The V gene's germline CDR1 is SQVTM and CDR2 ANQGSEA. The CDR3 loop spans 15 amino acids. The ends lost 5 bases at V and 0 bases at J; junction bases unmatched: 3. The CDR3: CSVQTSGGSYNEQFF. In DNA, the CDR3 is TGCAGCGTTCAAACTAGCGGGGGCTCCTACAATGAGCAGTTCTTC.

The rearrangement uses TRBV5-1 and TRBJ1-4, with D possibly TRBD1 on 6 matching bases. CDR1 and CDR2 (germline): SGHRS, YFSETQ. The CDR3 runs to 16 residues. V lost 1 base and J lost 1, with 11 bases in between. CDR3 nucleotide sequence: TGCGCCAGCAGCTTGCAGGGGTCAGGAACTAATGAAAAACTGTTTTTT. Its translation: CASSLQGSGTNEKLFF.

This clonotype was recorded many times. The chain is built from TRBV5-1 and TRBJ2-1; 8 positions agree with TRBD1. Germline V gives CDR1 SGHRS, CDR2 YFSETQ. The CDR3 covers 14 residues. V shed 0 bases, J shed 7 bases, and the junction held 3 bases outside the gene matches. The CDR3 here is CASSLGQGSNEQFF. The CDR3 DNA follows: TGCGCCAGCAGCTTGGGACAGGGGTCTAATGAGCAGTTCTTC.

This clonotype was seen a handful of times. V is TRBV12-3 or TRBV12-4 and J is TRBJ2-1, with D perhaps TRBD2 (6 bases). The CDR3 runs 15 residues. V was trimmed by 7 bases and J by 1 base, leaving 14 bases between them. The CDR3 protein is CASNTPGRSYNEQFF. CDR3 coding DNA: TGTGCCAGCAATACGCCGGGGAGGTCCTACAATGAGCAGTTCTTC.

This chain links TRBV10-3 with TRBJ1-1; D not resolved. The CDR3 is 15 residues long. Trimming took 0 bases from V and 1 from J, leaving 9 bases between them. CDR1 and CDR2 (germline): ENHRY, SYGVKD. The DNA of the CDR3 is TGTGCCATCAGTGAGTCGGGTCAAAAGAACACTGAAGCTTTCTTT. As protein: CAISESGQKNTEAFF.

The CDR3 reads CASSFRPGQGAYEQFF. DNA for the CDR3: TGCGCCAGCAGCTTTCGGCCGGGACAGGGGGCCTATGAGCAGTTCTTC. The rearrangement uses TRBV5-1 and TRBJ2-1; TRBD1 matches 12 bases. Germline trimming cut 2 bases from V and 8 bases from J; bases unmatched to any gene: 8. Germline assignment: CDR1 SGHRS and CDR2 YFSETQ. This CDR3 region has 16 residues.

The chain links TRBV5-1 to TRBJ2-5; TRBD1 or TRBD2 may be the D gene (5 bases each). The length of the CDR3 is 15 residues. The V and J ends lost 0 bases and 11 bases respectively, with 20 bases between them. The germline V gene has CDR1 SGHRS and CDR2 YFSETQ. CDR3 sequence reads: CASSLAGRSIGEQYF. CDR3 DNA: TGCGCCAGCAGCTTGGCGGGACGGAGCATAGGTGAGCAGTACTTC.

This clonotype showed up many times. The rearrangement joins TRBV28 to TRBJ1-4, with a tentative D call TRBD1 (5 bases). The CDR3 is 17 residues long. The V gene's germline CDR1 is MDHEN and CDR2 SYDVKM. Trimming removed 0 bases from V and 6 bases from J, with 17 bases in between. CDR3 coding DNA: TGTGCCAGCAGTTTATGGGCGGACACACTAGGGGATGAAAAACTGTTTTTT. Translation: CASSLWADTLGDEKLFF.

The rearrangement joins TRBV19 to TRBJ2-3; D might be TRBD1 (6 bases). Germline values: CDR1 LNHDA, CDR2 SQIVND (reference sequence). This CDR3 is 15 amino acids long. The V end was cut by 3 bases, the J end by 3 bases, with 13 bases between. The CDR3 region has the DNA TGTGCCAGTAGTATGGGGGCGATAACAACAGATACGCAGTATTTT. It encodes CASSMGAITTDTQYF. The full variable domain, with the rest looked up from reference TRBV19 and TRBJ2-3, is DGGITQSPKYLFRKEGQNVTLSCEQNLNHDAMYWYRQDPGQGLRLIYYSQIVNDFQKGDIAEGYSVSREKKESFPLTVTSAQKNPTAFYLCASSMGAITTDTQYFGPGTRLTVL.

This clonotype was found a few times. The genes are TRBV5-1 and TRBJ2-1; 13 bases align to TRBD2. V lost 4 bases, J lost 9 bases, and 10 bases stayed unmatched. This CDR3 is built from 16 residues. The germline V gene has CDR1 SGHRS and CDR2 YFSETQ. The CDR3 protein is CASSEILAGGSSEQFF. CDR3 sequence (DNA): TGCGCCAGCAGCGAGATACTAGCGGGAGGGTCGAGTGAGCAGTTCTTC.

This clonotype has more than one count but fewer than ten. J is TRBJ2-7 and V is TRBV13; D is unresolved. Trimming pared 6 bases from V and 2 bases from J, leaving 8 bases between. Germline V gives CDR1 PRHDT, CDR2 FYEKMQ (reference sequence). The CDR3 covers 12 residues. The CDR3 region has the DNA TGTGCCAGCAGTCCCCGCCCCTACGAGCAGTACTTC. Translating gives CASSPRPYEQYF.

The rearrangement uses TRBV24-1 and TRBJ1-1, with D possibly matching TRBD1 (5 bases). Germline assignment: CDR1 KGHDR and CDR2 SFDVKD. Trimming shortened V by 4 bases and J by 1 base, and 12 bases separated the two germline ends. The CDR3 totals 15 residues. CDR3 in amino acids: CATSDLLTGNTEAFF. DNA of the CDR3: TGTGCCACCAGTGACTTGTTAACAGGGAACACTGAAGCTTTCTTT.

The V and J genes are TRBV4-2 and TRBJ2-3; D is perhaps TRBD1 (5 bases). From germline, CDR1 is LGHNA and CDR2 YNFKEQ. This CDR3 has 16 residues. V was shortened by 2 bases and J by 2 bases, with 14 bases between the two germline ends. The CDR3 region has the DNA TGTGCCAGCAGCCAAACAGGCTCCCCACCCACAGATACGCAGTATTTT. Protein product: CASSQTGSPPTDTQYF.

The chain recombines TRBV12-3 or TRBV12-4 with TRBJ1-2; TRBD1 is a possible D gene (5 bases). The CDR3 spans 14 residues. The V gene lost 2 bases and the J gene lost 8 bases, with 15 bases spanning the gap. Here the CDR3 DNA reads TGTGCCAGCAGTTTAATAGGATGGGGACGCGGCTACACCTTC. Amino acids: CASSLIGWGRGYTF.

This clonotype was observed a handful of times. The chain links TRBV11-2 to TRBJ2-7, with D perhaps given as TRBD1 or TRBD2 (5 bases each). From germline, CDR1 is SGHAT and CDR2 FQNNGV. The CDR3 loop spans 13 amino acids. V lost 2 bases to trimming and J lost 6 bases, with 11 bases between them. CDR3 sequence (DNA): TGTGCCAGCAGCTTAACACCAGGGACCGAGCAGTACTTC. Its translation is CASSLTPGTEQYF.

On this clonotype itself: One end of the junction does not line up with germline, which may come from a read error. The V call is TRBV6-6, the J call TRBJ2-3, with D possibly TRBD1 on 5 matching bases. The CDR3 runs to 13 residues. Germline values: CDR1 MNHNY, CDR2 SVGAGI (reference sequence). CDR3 loop: CASQGRGTDMQYF. The CDR3 bases are TGTGCCAGCCAGGGTAGAGGCACAGATATGCAGTATTTT.

The genes are TRBV6-5 and TRBJ2-1, with D perhaps TRBD1 (6 bases). Germline V gene lookup returns CDR1 MNHEY and CDR2 SVGAGI. Trimming left V 5 bases short and J 0 bases short, with 11 bases between. This CDR3 contains 15 residues. This CDR3 is CASSDGQSSYNEQFF. CDR3 bases: TGTGCCAGCAGTGACGGACAGAGCTCCTACAATGAGCAGTTCTTC.

The V and J genes are TRBV20-1 and TRBJ2-1; 13 nucleotides agree with TRBD2. With V trimmed by 6 bases and J by 8 bases, 10 bases remained unmatched. The length of the CDR3 is 15 residues. Germline V gene sequence: CDR1 DFQATT, CDR2 SNEGSKA (reference sequence). Written as DNA, the CDR3 is TGCAGTGCCCAAGGGACTAGCGGGGTTGGCCATGAGCAGTTCTTC. This sequence encodes CSAQGTSGVGHEQFF.

The rearrangement links TRBV20-1 to TRBJ1-3; D gene unclear. Germline values: CDR1 DFQATT, CDR2 SNEGSKA (reference sequence). This CDR3 comprises 13 residues. Trimming removed 5 bases from V and 8 bases from J, with 16 bases in between. CDR3: CSAPLGLLDTIYF. DNA for the CDR3: TGCAGTGCTCCCCTTGGGCTCCTGGACACCATATATTTT.

The V call is TRBV15, the J call TRBJ2-7; the D call may be TRBD1 or TRBD2 (6 bases each). There are 16 residues in the CDR3. V shed 2 bases and J shed 7 bases, with 21 bases lying between them. Germline V gives CDR1 LNHNV, CDR2 YYDKDF (reference sequence). CDR3 loop: CATSRSNTGGPGEQYF. Written as DNA, the CDR3 is TGTGCCACCAGCAGAAGCAACACCGGGGGCCCGGGGGAGCAGTACTTC.